This is a list of T cell receptor beta chains from one sample in a study of OX40 agonist ivuxolimab in advanced cancers. TCRdb keeps only in-frame clones here, not all; method: immunoSEQ multiplex PCR. This sample yields 60,000 or so clones, of which 75% to 90% are seen a single time; around 5.8% belongs to the top ten. The sequencing used CD4+ or CD8+ T cells sorted from blood, collected in a trial of the OX40 agonist ivuxolimab. The receptors here all came from an adult with an advanced solid tumor such as melanoma, head and neck, liver or kidney cancer. The CDR3 runs from the conserved cysteine through the conserved F or W. Fields, in order: D gene, clone size, J gene, V gene, CDR3 DNA, CDR3 protein. A D gene is named only where the DNA matches it firmly. Size is omitted from some rows. Given values are once, few, many or a class for expanded clones.

.	.	TRBJ2-2	TRBV5-6	TGTGCCAGCAGCTTGGTAACCGCAGACACCGGGGAGCTGTTTTTT	CASSLVTADTGELFF
TRBD2	.	TRBJ2-7	TRBV14	TGTGCCAGCAGCCAATCCCGGGGAGGGTCCTACGAGCAGTACTTC	CASSQSRGGSYEQYF
.	.	TRBJ1-4	TRBV2	TGTGCCAGCCGTTCAGGGAGACTTGAAAAACTGTTTTTT	CASRSGRLEKLFF
TRBD2	.	TRBJ2-2	TRBV5-1	TGCGCCAGCAGCTTTGCGGGGGTGAACACCGGGGAGCTGTTTTTT	CASSFAGVNTGELFF
TRBD1	.	TRBJ1-2	TRBV19	TGTGCCAGTAGTATTTCGACAGGGAACTATGGCTACACCTTC	CASSISTGNYGYTF
.	.	TRBJ2-5	TRBV9	TGTGCCAGCAGCGGACAGGTATCCCAAGAGACCCAGTACTTC	CASSGQVSQETQYF
.	once	TRBJ1-2	TRBV7-3	TGTGCCAGCAGCTTTCCAGGGTCCCGTGGCTACACCTTC	CASSFPGSRGYTF
TRBD2	once	TRBJ2-7	TRBV7-2	TGTGCCAGCAGCTCAGGGCCGGGTGGGAGCGGGAGGTCCTACGAGCAGTACTTC	CASSSGPGGSGRSYEQYF
TRBD2	.	TRBJ2-1	TRBV5-4	TGTGCCAGCAGCTTAAGCCCTAGCGGGTGGGATGAGCAGTTCTTC	CASSLSPSGWDEQFF
.	.	TRBJ2-2	TRBV6-1	TGTGCCAGCAGTGAAGTCGTGAAGAACACCGGGGAGCTGTTTTTT	CASSEVVKNTGELFF
.	.	TRBJ2-3	TRBV11-3	TGTGCCAGCAGCTCCCGGCGCACCACAGATACGCAGTATTTT	CASSSRRTTDTQYF
.	few	TRBJ2-6	TRBV7-2	TGTGCCAGCAGCTTACAACACCTCTCTGGGGCCAACGTCCTGACTTTC	CASSLQHLSGANVLTF
TRBD1	once	TRBJ2-7	TRBV7-9	TGTGCCAGCAGCTTAGAGGGACAGGGCTACGAGCAGTACTTC	CASSLEGQGYEQYF
TRBD1	.	TRBJ2-7	TRBV19	TGTGCCAGTGCCCGGGACAGGGGGTCCTACGAGCAGTACTTC	CASARDRGSYEQYF
.	.	TRBJ2-3	TRBV7-2	TGTGCCAGCAGCCGCGACCAGCCCAGCACAGATACGCAGTATTTT	CASSRDQPSTDTQYF
.	.	TRBJ2-7	TRBV5-1	TGCGCCAGCAGCGCCGGGACTGATAGTTCCTACGAGCAGTACTTC	CASSAGTDSSYEQYF